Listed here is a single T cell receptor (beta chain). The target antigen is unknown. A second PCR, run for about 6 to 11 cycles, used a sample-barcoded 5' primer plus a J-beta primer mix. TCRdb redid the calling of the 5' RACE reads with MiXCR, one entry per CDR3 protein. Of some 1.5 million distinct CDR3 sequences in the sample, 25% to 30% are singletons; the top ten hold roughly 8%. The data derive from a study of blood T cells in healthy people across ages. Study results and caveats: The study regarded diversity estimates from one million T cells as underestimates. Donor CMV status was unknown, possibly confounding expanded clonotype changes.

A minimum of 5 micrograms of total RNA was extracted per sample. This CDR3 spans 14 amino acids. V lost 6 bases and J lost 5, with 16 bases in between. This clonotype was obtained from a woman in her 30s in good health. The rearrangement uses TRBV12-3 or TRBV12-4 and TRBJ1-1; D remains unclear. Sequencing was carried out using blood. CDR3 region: CASSLRTMGTEAFF. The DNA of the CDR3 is TGTGCCAGCAGCCTCAGGACGATGGGGACTGAAGCTTTCTTT.